The entry below gives a single T cell receptor beta chain sequence along with its context. The antigen is not known. The authors incorporated unique molecular identifiers into the TCR beta cDNA libraries. Each batch of roughly 1 to 10 million T cells produced a few hundred thousand cDNA molecules. Each CDR3 protein is one row after TCRdb ran MiXCR on the PCR reads. The sample has hundreds of thousands of distinct CDR3 sequences, around 53% seen once. The ends were cut back, 8 bases at V and 6 bases at J, with 20 bases in the middle. The CDR3 has 14 amino acids. This entry comes from a study of post-analysis software for immune sequencing data. Turning to the study itself: Clinical courses comprised relapsing-remitting, secondary progressive and progressive-relapsing multiple sclerosis. General study findings and limits: Patients used roughly five TRBV segments, including TRBV5-6, TRBV5-1 and TRBV20-1, more often than controls. Versus controls, multiple sclerosis patients showed significantly lower diversity (normalized Chao1). F measure showed strong co-clustering of same-batch samples.

This TCR came from a girl aged 10 to 17 with multiple sclerosis. The sequenced sample consisted of blood. The chain carries TRBV12-3 or TRBV12-4 and TRBJ2-7, with D perhaps TRBD2 (6 bases). Written as DNA, the CDR3 is TGTGCCAGCTCCCTTCCGGGAGTGGCGGGCGAGCAGTACTTC. It specifies CASSLPGVAGEQYF.